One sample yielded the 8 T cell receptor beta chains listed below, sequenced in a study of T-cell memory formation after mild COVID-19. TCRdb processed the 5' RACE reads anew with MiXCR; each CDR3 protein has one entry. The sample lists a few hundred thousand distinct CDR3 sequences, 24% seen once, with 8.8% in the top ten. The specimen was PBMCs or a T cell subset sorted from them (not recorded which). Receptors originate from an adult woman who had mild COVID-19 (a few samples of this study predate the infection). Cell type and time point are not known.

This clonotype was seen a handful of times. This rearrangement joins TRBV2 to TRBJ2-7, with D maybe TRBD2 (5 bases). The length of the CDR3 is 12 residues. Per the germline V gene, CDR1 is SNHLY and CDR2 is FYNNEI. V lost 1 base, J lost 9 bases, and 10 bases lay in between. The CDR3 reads CASSEGWAGQYF. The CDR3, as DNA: TGTGCCAGCAGTGAAGGTTGGGCGGGGCAGTACTTC. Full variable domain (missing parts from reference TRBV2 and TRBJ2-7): EPEVTQTPSHQVTQMGQEVILRCVPISNHLYFYWYRQILGQKVEFLVSFYNNEISEKSEIFDDQFSVERPDGSNFTLKIRSTKLEDSAMYFCASSEGWAGQYFGPGTRLTVT.

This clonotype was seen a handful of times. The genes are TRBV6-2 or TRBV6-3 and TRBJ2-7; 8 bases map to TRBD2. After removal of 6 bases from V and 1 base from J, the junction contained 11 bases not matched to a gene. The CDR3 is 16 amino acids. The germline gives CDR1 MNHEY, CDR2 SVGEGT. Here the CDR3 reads CASSLRASGRSYEQYF. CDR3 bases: TGTGCCAGCAGCCTCCGGGCTAGCGGGCGTTCCTACGAGCAGTACTTC.

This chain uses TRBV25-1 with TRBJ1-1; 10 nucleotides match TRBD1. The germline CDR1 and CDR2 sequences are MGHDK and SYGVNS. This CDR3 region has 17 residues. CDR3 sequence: CASSSTWTGGRNTEAFF. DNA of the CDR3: TGTGCGAGTTCTTCGACCTGGACAGGGGGAAGGAACACTGAAGCTTTCTTT.

The CDR3 here is CASSSSQSYNEQFF. CDR3 DNA sequence: TGCGCCAGCAGCTCCTCCCAATCCTACAATGAGCAGTTCTTC. The chain carries TRBV5-1 and TRBJ2-1; no clear D gene. The CDR3 extends over 14 amino acids. Trimming took off 3 bases at V and 1 base at J, with 8 bases between the two ends. Looked up from germline, CDR1 is SGHRS and CDR2 is YFSETQ.

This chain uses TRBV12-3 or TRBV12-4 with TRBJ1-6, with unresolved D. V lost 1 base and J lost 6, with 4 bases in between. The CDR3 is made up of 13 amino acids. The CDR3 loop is CASSLGINSPLHF. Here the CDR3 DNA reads TGTGCCAGCAGTTTAGGGATTAATTCACCCCTCCACTTT.

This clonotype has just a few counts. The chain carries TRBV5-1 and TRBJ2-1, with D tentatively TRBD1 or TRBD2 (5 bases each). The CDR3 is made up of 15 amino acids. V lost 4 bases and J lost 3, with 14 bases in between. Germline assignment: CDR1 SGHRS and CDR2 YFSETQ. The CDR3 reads CASSPGDPDYNEQFF. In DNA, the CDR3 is TGCGCCAGCAGCCCCGGGGACCCTGACTACAATGAGCAGTTCTTC.

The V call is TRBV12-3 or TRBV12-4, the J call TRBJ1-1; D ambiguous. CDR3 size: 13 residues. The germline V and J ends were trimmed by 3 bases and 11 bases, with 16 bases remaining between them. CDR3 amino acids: CASSLAPGRAAFF. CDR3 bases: TGTGCCAGCAGTTTGGCTCCGGGGAGGGCGGCTTTCTTT.

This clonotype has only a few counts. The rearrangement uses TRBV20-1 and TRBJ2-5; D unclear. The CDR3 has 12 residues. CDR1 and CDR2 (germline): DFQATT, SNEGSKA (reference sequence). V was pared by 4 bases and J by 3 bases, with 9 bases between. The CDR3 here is CSAIIIEETQYF. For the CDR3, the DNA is TGCAGTGCTATTATAATTGAAGAGACCCAGTACTTC.